This TCR beta chain was identified during a study of blood T cell repertoires in COVID-19. Study as a whole: The United States, Italy and Spain supplied acute and convalescent COVID-19 samples. T cells, B-cell-depleted T cells, or PBMCs supplied cDNA or gDNA.

A note on this clone: At one boundary the junction diverges from the germline segment, which might be a read error.

Methods used by the authors: For nucleated cells, counts were estimated from reference gene primer amplification. Repertoires were generated with immunoSEQ multiplex PCR, while TCRdb's copy carries only in-frame clones and drops some. V, J and clone size are taken as reported in that table, and D and trimming were inferred from the DNA itself. The data hold about 160,000 clones, with around 90% observed a single time. Germline values: CDR1 MRHNA, CDR2 SNTAGT. This CDR3 contains 11 residues. The rearrangement joins TRBV6-4 to TRBJ2-7; TRBD2 agrees at 7 bases. The TCR was taken from a woman aged 60-75 years who had recovered from COVID-19. The sample taken for sequencing was peripheral blood. CDR3 loop: CASTWGGFGAF. CDR3 coding DNA: TGTGCCAGCACTTGGGGGGGATTTGGGGCTTTC.